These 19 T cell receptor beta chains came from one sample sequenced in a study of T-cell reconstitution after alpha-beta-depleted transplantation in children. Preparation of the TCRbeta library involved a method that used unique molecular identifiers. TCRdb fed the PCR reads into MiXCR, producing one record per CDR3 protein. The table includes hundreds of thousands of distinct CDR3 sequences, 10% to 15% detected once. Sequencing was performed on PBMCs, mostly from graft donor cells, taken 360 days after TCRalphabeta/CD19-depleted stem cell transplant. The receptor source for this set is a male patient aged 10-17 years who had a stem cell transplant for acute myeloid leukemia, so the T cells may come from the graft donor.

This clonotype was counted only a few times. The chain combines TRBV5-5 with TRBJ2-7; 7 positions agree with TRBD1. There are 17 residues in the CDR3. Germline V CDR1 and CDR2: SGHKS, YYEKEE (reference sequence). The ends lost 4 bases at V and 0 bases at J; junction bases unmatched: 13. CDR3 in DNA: TGTGCCAGCAGCCCCCGGACAGGACCCTACCTCTCCTACGAGCAGTACTTC. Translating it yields CASSPRTGPYLSYEQYF.

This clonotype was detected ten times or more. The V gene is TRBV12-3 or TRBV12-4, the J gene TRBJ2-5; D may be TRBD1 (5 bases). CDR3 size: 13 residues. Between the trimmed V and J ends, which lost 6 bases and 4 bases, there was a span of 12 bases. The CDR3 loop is CASSPGHGETQYF. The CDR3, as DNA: TGTGCCAGCAGCCCCGGACATGGAGAGACCCAGTACTTC.

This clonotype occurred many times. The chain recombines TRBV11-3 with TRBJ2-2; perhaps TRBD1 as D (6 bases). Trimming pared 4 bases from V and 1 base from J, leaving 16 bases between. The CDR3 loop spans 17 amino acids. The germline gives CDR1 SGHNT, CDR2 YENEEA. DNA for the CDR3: TGTGCCAGCAGCTCCTTCGACAGGTGGAAGAACACCGGGGAGCTGTTTTTT. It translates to CASSSFDRWKNTGELFF. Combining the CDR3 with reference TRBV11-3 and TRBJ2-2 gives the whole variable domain EAGVVQSPRYKIIEKKQPVAFWCNPISGHNTLYWYLQNLGQGPELLIRYENEEAVDDSQLPKDRFSAERLKGVDSTLKIQPAELGDSAVYLCASSSFDRWKNTGELFFGEGSRLTVL.

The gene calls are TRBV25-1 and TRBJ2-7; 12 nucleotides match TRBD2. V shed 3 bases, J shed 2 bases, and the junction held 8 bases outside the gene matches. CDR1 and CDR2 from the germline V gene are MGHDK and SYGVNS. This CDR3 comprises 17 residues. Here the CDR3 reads CASSEMASGRVAYEQYF. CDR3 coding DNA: TGTGCCAGCAGTGAGATGGCTAGCGGGAGGGTAGCCTACGAGCAGTACTTC.

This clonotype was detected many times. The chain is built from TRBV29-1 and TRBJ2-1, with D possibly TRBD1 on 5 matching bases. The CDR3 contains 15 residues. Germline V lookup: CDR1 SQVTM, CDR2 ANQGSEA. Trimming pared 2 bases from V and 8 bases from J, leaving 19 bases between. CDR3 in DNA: TGCAGCGTTGAACCTCTTTCCAGGGTAATGGATGAGCAGTTCTTC. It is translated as CSVEPLSRVMDEQFF.

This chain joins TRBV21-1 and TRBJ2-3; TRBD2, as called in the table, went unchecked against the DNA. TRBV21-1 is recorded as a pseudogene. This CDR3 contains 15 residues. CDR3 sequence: CASSNQTTSWDTQYF. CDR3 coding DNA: TGTGCCAGCAGCAACCAGACGACTAGCTGGGATACGCAGTATTTT.

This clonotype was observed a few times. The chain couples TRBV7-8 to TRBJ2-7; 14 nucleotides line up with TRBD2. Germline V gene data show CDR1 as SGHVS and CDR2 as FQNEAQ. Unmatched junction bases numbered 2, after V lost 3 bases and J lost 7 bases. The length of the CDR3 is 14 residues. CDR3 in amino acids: CASSLGLAGEEQYF. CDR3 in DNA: TGTGCCAGCAGCTTGGGACTAGCGGGAGAGGAGCAGTACTTC.

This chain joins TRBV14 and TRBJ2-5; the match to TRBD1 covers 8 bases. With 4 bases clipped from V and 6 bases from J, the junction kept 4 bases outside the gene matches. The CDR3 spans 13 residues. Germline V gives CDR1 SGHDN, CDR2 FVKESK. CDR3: CASSLQGVQTQYF. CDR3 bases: TGTGCCAGCAGCCTACAGGGGGTACAGACCCAGTACTTC. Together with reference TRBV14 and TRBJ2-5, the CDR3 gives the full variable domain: EAGVTQFPSHSVIEKGQTVTLRCDPISGHDNLYWYRRVMGKEIKFLLHFVKESKQDESGMPNNRFLAERTGGTYSTLKVQPAELEDSGVYFCASSLQGVQTQYFGPGTRLLVL.

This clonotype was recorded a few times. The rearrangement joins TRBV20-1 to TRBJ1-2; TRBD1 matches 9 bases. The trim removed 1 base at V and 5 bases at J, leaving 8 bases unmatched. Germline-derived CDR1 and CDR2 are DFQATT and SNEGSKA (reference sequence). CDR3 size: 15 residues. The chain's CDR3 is CSARVGGQGLYGYTF. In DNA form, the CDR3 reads TGCAGTGCTAGAGTTGGGGGACAGGGTTTATATGGCTACACCTTC.

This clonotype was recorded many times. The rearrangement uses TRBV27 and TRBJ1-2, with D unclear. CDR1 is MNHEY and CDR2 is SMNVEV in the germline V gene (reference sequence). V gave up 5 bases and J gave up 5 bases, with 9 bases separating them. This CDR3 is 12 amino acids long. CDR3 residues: CASSPGPYGYTF. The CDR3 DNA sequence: TGTGCCAGCAGTCCTGGGCCGTATGGCTACACCTTC.

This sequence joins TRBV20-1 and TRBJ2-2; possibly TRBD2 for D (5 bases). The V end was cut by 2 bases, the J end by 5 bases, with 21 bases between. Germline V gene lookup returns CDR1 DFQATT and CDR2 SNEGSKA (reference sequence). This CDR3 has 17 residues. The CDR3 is CSARPRFSEGSTGELFF. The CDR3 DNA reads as TGCAGTGCTAGACCGAGATTCTCGGAAGGGAGTACCGGGGAGCTGTTTTTT.

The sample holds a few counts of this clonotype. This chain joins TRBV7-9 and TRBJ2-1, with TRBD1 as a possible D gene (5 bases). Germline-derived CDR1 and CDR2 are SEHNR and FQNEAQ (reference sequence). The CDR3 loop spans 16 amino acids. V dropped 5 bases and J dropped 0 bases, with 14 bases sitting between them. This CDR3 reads CASSPWGLGSYNEQFF. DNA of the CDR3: TGTGCCAGCAGCCCCTGGGGCTTAGGCTCCTACAATGAGCAGTTCTTC.

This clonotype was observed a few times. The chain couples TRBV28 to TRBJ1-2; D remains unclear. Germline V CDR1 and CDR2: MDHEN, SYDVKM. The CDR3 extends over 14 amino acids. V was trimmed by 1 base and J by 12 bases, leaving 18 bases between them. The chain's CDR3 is CASSLSHAVTINTF. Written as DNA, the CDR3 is TGTGCCAGCAGTTTATCTCATGCCGTTACCATCAACACCTTC.

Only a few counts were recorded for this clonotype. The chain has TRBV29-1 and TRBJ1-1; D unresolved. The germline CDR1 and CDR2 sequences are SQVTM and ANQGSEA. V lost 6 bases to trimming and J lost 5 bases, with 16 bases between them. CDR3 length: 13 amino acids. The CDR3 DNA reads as TGCAGCGTCCGGACCGGGCCTTATACTGAAGCTTTCTTT. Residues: CSVRTGPYTEAFF. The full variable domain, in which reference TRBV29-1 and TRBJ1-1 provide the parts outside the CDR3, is SAVISQKPSRDICQRGTSLTIQCQVDSQVTMMFWYRQQPGQSLTLIATANQGSEATYESGFVIDKFPISRPNLTFSTLTVSNMSPEDSSIYLCSVRTGPYTEAFFGQGTRLTVV.

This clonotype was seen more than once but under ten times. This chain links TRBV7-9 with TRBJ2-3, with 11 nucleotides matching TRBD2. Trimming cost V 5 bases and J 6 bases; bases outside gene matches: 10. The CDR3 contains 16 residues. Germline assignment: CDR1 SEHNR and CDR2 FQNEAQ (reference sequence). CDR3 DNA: TGTGCCAGCAGCCCGACTGCGGCTAGCGGGAGGGATACGCAGTATTTT. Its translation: CASSPTAASGRDTQYF.

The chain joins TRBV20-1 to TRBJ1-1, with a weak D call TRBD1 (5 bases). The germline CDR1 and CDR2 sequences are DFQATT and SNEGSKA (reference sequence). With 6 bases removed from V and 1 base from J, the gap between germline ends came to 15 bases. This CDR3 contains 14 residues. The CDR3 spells CSAHGWGGNTEAFF. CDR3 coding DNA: TGCAGTGCCCACGGGTGGGGGGGGAACACTGAAGCTTTCTTT.

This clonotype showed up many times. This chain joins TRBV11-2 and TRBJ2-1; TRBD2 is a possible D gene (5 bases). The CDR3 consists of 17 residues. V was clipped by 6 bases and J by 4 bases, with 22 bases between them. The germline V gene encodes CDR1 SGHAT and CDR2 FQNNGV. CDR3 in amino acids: CASSNLYGGSKYNEQFF. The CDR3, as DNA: TGTGCCAGCAGTAACCTGTACGGCGGGTCCAAGTACAATGAGCAGTTCTTC. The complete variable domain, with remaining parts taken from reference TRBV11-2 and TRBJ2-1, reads EAGVAQSPRYKIIEKRQSVAFWCNPISGHATLYWYQQILGQGPKLLIQFQNNGVVDDSQLPKDRFSAERLKGVDSTLKIQPAKLEDSAVYLCASSNLYGGSKYNEQFFGPGTRLTVL.

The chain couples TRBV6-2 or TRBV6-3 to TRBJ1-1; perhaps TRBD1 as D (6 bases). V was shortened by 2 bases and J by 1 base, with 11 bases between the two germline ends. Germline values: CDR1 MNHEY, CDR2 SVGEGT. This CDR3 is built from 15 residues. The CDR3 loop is CASSYHRGRNTEAFF. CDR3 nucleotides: TGTGCCAGCAGTTACCACCGGGGGCGGAACACTGAAGCTTTCTTT.

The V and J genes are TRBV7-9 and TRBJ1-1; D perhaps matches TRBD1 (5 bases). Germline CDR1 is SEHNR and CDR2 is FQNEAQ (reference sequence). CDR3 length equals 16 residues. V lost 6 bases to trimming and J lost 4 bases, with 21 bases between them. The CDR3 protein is CASRPRQSGTGTEAFF. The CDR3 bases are TGTGCCAGCAGGCCTAGACAGTCGGGGACGGGCACTGAAGCTTTCTTT.